Within the sample, the clone carrying this T cell receptor (beta chain) is medium-sized. This sample is drawn from a study of OX40 agonist ivuxolimab in advanced cancers. This CDR3 spans 14 amino acids. Measured with immunoSEQ multiplex PCR; TCRdb has only the in-frame clones, and not every one. The repertoire consists of 55,000 to 90,000 clones, with 75% to 90% occurring once and the leading ten covering approximately 0.38%. The receptor comes from an adult with an advanced solid tumor such as melanoma, head and neck, liver or kidney cancer. The sequenced sample was CD4+ or CD8+ T cells sorted from blood, obtained in a trial of the OX40 agonist ivuxolimab. V is TRBV21-1 and J is TRBJ1-1. TRBV21-1 is recorded as a pseudogene. The CDR3 sequence is CASSREGVGGRAFF. The CDR3 DNA reads TGTGCCAGCAGCAGAGAGGGAGTCGGGGGCAGGGCTTTCTTT.